This T cell receptor (beta chain) appears in the sequencing data of a study of cytomegalovirus exposure and HLA in healthy donors. Profiled with immunoSEQ multiplex PCR; TCRdb holds only in-frame clones, not every one. The sample consists of under 200,000 clones, about 89% of them appearing once. CDR3 size: 11 residues. Germline CDR1 SGHTA, CDR2 FQGNSA. The ends were cut back, 0 bases at V and 5 bases at J, with 2 bases in the middle. This TCR came from a woman between 18 and 29 years old in good health and CMV-seropositive. This chain connects TRBV7-2 to TRBJ2-7, with D hard to call. The sequenced sample was PBMCs. The CDR3 reads CASSLANEQYF. The CDR3 nucleotides are TGTGCCAGCAGCTTAGCTAACGAGCAGTACTTC. Drawing the rest from reference TRBV7-2 and TRBJ2-7, the complete variable domain is GAGVSQSPSNKVTEKGKDVELRCDPISGHTALYWYRQSLGQGLEFLIYFQGNSAPDKSGLPSDRFSAERTGGSVSTLTIQRTQQEDSAVYLCASSLANEQYFGPGTRLTVT.